This is a list of T cell receptor beta chains from one sample in a study of OX40 agonist ivuxolimab in advanced cancers. Profiling relied on immunoSEQ multiplex PCR, and the TCRdb table lists in-frame clones only, not all of them. The data hold about 76,000 clones, with around nine tenths observed a single time. Specimen: CD4+ or CD8+ T cells sorted from blood, collected in a trial of the OX40 agonist ivuxolimab. The receptors were gathered from an adult with an advanced solid tumor such as melanoma, head and neck, liver or kidney cancer. CDR3s include the opening cysteine and the closing phenylalanine or tryptophan.

j_call v_call cdr3_aa
TRBJ2-1 TRBV5-1 CASSLYSAVPSSYNEQFF
TRBJ2-1 TRBV4-2 CASSQDTGGGPGEQFF
TRBJ2-5 TRBV4-1 CASSQGQHKETQYF
TRBJ2-7 TRBV7-9 CASSLAGRSYEQYF
TRBJ2-1 TRBV28 CASSTGFWEQFF
TRBJ2-3 TRBV2 CASSEFRGTDTQYF
TRBJ1-3 TRBV6-1 CASIDRERSSTIYF
TRBJ2-7 TRBV11-3 CASSLGRLGGYEQYF
TRBJ2-4 TRBV19 CASSIVAGNKNIQYF
TRBJ1-1 TRBV6-4 CASSDSDRAEAFF
TRBJ2-7 TRBV7-2 CASSLELAGGSYEQYF
TRBJ1-2 TRBV7-9 CASSLSSANYGYTF
TRBJ1-5 TRBV7-8 CASSSNLQNQPQHF
TRBJ2-7 TRBV5-4 CASSLASLADFSYEQYF
TRBJ1-4 TRBV12-5 CASGSDRDGNEKLFF
TRBJ1-3 TRBV5-6 CASTLRGATGNTIYF
TRBJ1-1 TRBV19 CASTRQGQVNTEAFF
TRBJ2-7 TRBV27 CASSPGSSYEQYF
TRBJ1-5 TRBV19 CASTHSPLNNQPQHF
TRBJ2-2 TRBV28 CASSSGTGGFANTGELFF
TRBJ2-1 TRBV7-9 CASSELAGGRSYNEQFF
TRBJ2-6 TRBV5-1 CASSPFLGGLTSGANVLTF
- TRBV27 CASSGNSYEQYF
TRBJ2-1 TRBV19 CASSIGGYNEQFF
TRBJ1-5 TRBV19 CASSIGGLRPQHF
TRBJ1-1 TRBV6-5 CASSYRQGWYTEAFF
TRBJ1-2 TRBV11-2 CASSPWAEHGYTF
TRBJ2-7 TRBV5-1 CASSFRQGGYGEQYF
TRBJ1-1 TRBV25-1 CASSEFGVRGEAFF
TRBJ2-3 TRBV19 CASSPAGDTDTQYF
TRBJ2-5 TRBV6-6 CASSRRDRGETQYF
TRBJ2-7 TRBV9 CASSVAGGTREQYF
TRBJ1-1 TRBV29-1 CSVGRTGILTEAFF
TRBJ1-4 TRBV28 CASSRLGATNEKLFF
TRBJ1-1 TRBV7-8 CASSLQGLVREAFF
TRBJ2-1 TRBV11-2 CASSPRLAGVFNEQFF
TRBJ1-2 TRBV10-3 CAISFGQGRDGYTF
TRBJ2-2 TRBV7-3 CASSFRTSGRNTGELFF
TRBJ2-1 TRBV28 CASSLGTSGSDEQFF
TRBJ2-5 TRBV7-9 CASRSTSTGETQYF
TRBJ1-5 TRBV11-2 CASSHPGQTQPQHF
TRBJ2-3 TRBV27 CASSSRYGGKSSTDTQYF
TRBJ2-7 TRBV13 CASSAAAGSYEQYF
TRBJ2-7 TRBV11-2 CASSSRQGAYEQYF
TRBJ2-1 TRBV30 CAWVRGASGSDEQFF
TRBJ2-1 TRBV19 CASSMSRVNEQFF
TRBJ2-6 TRBV7-8 CASSLGAGTVSGANVLTF
TRBJ2-2 TRBV6-6 CASSGGQSGTGELFF
TRBJ1-1 TRBV30 CACNRDIMNTEAFF
TRBJ2-2 TRBV10-3 CAISQTGQGWPGELFF
TRBJ2-7 TRBV7-6 CASSLNSATGEQYF
TRBJ2-3 TRBV9 CASSVEPGVVTDTQYF
TRBJ2-5 TRBV5-1 CASSTLAGGEQETQYF